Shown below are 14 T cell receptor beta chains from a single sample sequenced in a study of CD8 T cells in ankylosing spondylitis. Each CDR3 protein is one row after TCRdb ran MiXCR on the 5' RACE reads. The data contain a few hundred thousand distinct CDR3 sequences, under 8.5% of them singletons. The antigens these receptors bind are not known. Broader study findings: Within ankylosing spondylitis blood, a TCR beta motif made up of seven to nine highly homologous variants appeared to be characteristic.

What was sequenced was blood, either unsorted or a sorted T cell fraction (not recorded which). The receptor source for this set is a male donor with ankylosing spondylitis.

This CDR3 reads CASSLTGDNQPQHF. DNA of the CDR3: TGTGCCAGCAGTTTAACAGGCGACAATCAGCCCCAGCATTTT. The chain recombines TRBV12-3 or TRBV12-4 with TRBJ1-5; TRBD1 might be the D (5 bases). With 2 bases removed from V and 3 bases from J, the gap between germline ends came to 8 bases. The CDR3 has 14 residues.

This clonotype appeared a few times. This CDR3 reads CASSLFAGVSGEQYF. The CDR3 nucleotides are TGTGCCAGCAGCTTGTTTGCGGGAGTGTCTGGCGAGCAGTACTTC. This chain uses TRBV7-9 with TRBJ2-7; the match to TRBD2 covers 7 bases. With V trimmed by 3 bases and J by 6 bases, 11 bases remained unmatched. Per germline, CDR1 SEHNR and CDR2 FQNEAQ (reference sequence). CDR3 length: 15 amino acids.

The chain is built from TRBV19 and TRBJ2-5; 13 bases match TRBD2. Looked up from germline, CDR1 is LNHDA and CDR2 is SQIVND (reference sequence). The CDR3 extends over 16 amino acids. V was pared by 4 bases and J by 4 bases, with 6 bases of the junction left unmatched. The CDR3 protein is CASSSKWTSGRETQYF. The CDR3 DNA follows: TGTGCCAGTAGTAGCAAATGGACTAGCGGGAGAGAGACCCAGTACTTC.

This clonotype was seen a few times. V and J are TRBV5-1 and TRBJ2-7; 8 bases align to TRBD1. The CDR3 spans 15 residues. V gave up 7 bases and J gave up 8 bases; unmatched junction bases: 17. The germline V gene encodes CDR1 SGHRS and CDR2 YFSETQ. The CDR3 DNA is TGCGCCAGCCGGCTTTTACCGGACAGGGAAGGGAAGCAGTACTTC. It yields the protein CASRLLPDREGKQYF.

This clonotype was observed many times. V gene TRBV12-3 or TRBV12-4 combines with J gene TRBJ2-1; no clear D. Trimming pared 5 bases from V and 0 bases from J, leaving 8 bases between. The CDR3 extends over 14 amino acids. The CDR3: CASSPGHSYNEQFF. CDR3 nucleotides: TGTGCCAGCAGTCCCGGGCACTCCTACAATGAGCAGTTCTTC.

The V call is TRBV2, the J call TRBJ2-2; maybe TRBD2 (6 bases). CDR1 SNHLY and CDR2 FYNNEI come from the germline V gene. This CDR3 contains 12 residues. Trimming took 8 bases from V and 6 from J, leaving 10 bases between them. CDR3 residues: CASGLASGELFF. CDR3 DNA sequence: TGTGCCAGCGGGCTAGCGTCCGGGGAGCTGTTTTTT.

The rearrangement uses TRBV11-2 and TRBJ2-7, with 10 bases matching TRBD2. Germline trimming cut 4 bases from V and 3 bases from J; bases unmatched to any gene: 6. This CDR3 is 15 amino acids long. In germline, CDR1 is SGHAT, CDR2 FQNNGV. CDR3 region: CASSSASGSLYEQYF. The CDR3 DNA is TGTGCCAGCAGCTCCGCTAGCGGGAGTCTCTACGAGCAGTACTTC. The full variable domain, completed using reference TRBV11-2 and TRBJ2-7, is EAGVAQSPRYKIIEKRQSVAFWCNPISGHATLYWYQQILGQGPKLLIQFQNNGVVDDSQLPKDRFSAERLKGVDSTLKIQPAKLEDSAVYLCASSSASGSLYEQYFGPGTRLTVT.

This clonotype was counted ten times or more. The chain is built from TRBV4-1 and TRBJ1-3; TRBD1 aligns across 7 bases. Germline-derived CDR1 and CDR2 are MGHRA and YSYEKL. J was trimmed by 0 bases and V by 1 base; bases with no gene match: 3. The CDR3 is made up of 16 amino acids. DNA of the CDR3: TGCGCCAGCAGCCAAGGGGGACAGAGCTCTGGAAACACCATATATTTT. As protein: CASSQGGQSSGNTIYF.

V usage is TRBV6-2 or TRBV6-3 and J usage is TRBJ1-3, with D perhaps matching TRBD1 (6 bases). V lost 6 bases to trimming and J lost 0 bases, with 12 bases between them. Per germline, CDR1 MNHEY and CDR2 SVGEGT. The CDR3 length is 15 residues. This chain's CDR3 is CASRLDRSSGNTIYF. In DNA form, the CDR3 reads TGTGCCAGCAGACTTGACAGGAGCTCTGGAAACACCATATATTTT.

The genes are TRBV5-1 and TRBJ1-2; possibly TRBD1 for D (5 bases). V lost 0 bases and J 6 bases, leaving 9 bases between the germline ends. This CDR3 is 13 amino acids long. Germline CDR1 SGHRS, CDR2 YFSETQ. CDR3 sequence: CASSLEGLHGYTF. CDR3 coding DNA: TGCGCCAGCAGCTTGGAGGGACTACATGGCTACACCTTC.

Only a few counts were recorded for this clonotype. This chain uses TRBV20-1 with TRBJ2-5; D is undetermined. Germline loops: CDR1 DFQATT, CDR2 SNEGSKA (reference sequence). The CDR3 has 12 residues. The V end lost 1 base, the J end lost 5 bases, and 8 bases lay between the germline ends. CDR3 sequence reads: CSARVSSETQYF. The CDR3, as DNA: TGCAGTGCTAGAGTAAGCAGCGAGACCCAGTACTTC.

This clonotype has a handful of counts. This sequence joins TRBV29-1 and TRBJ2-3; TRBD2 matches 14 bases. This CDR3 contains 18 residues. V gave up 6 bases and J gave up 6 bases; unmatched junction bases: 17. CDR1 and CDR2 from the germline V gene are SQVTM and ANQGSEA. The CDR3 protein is CSVVKGLAGGPAPDTQYF. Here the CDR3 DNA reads TGCAGCGTCGTTAAAGGACTAGCGGGAGGCCCCGCCCCCGATACGCAGTATTTT.

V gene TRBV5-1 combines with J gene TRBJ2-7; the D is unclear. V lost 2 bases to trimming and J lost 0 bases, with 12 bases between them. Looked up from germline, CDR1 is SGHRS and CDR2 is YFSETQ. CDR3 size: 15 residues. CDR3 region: CASSLGGGNSYEQYF. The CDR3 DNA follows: TGCGCCAGCAGCTTAGGCGGCGGAAACTCCTACGAGCAGTACTTC. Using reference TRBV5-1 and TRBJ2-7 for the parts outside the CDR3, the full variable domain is KAGVTQTPRYLIKTRGQQVTLSCSPISGHRSVSWYQQTPGQGLQFLFEYFSETQRNKGNFPGRFSGRQFSNSRSEMNVSTLELGDSALYLCASSLGGGNSYEQYFGPGTRLTVT.

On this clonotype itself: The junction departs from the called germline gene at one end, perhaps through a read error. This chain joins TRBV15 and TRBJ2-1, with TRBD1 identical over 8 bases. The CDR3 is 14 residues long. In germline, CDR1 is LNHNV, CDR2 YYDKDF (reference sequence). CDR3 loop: CATGREVRTGEQFF. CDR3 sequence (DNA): TGTGCCACCGGCAGAGAGGTTAGGACAGGGGAGCAGTTCTTC.